These 26 T cell receptor beta chains came from one sample sequenced in a study of blood T cell repertoires in COVID-19. Libraries were prepared by immunoSEQ multiplex PCR; TCRdb keeps only in-frame clonotypes and omits some of them. Among around 94,000 clones listed, around 87% were seen once. The specimen was peripheral blood. The receptors here all came from a man aged 45 to 65 with active or convalescent COVID-19.

This clone was found a few times. This rearrangement joins TRBV2 to TRBJ2-1, with 7 bases that match TRBD2. The germline gives CDR1 SNHLY, CDR2 FYNNEI. V was pared by 11 bases and J by 0 bases, with 13 bases of the junction left unmatched. CDR3 length equals 16 residues. The CDR3 is CAAVSGDPSSYNEQFF. For the CDR3, the DNA is TGTGCCGCAGTCAGCGGGGACCCAAGCTCCTACAATGAGCAGTTCTTC.

The V call is TRBV10-2, the J call TRBJ2-7, with TRBD1 matching over 11 bases. Per the germline V gene, CDR1 is WSHSY and CDR2 is SAAADI. The V segment lost 6 bases and the J segment 1 base; nucleotides outside the gene matches: 8. The CDR3 loop spans 16 amino acids. The CDR3 DNA sequence: TGCGCCAGCAGGGCTGGGACAGGGGGAAGGTCCTACGAGCAGTACGTC. Protein: CASRAGTGGRSYEQYV.

This chain uses TRBV3-1 (or the pseudogene TRBV3-2) with TRBJ2-1, with 12 nucleotides matching TRBD2. Germline CDR1 LGHDT, CDR2 YNNKEL (reference sequence). Unmatched junction bases numbered 8, after V lost 4 bases and J lost 1 base. The CDR3 runs 18 residues. CDR3 bases: TGTGCCAGCAGCCCCGGACTAGCGGGGCCTCTTTCCTACAATGAGCAGTTCTTC. It codes for CASSPGLAGPLSYNEQFF.

The V gene is TRBV30, the J gene TRBJ2-3, with 10 nucleotides matching TRBD2. CDR1 and CDR2 from the germline V gene are GTSNPN and SVGIG (reference sequence). The CDR3 is 15 amino acids. The V and J ends lost 0 bases and 11 bases, in that order; junction bases with no gene match: 11. The CDR3: CAWSVSSGGAIGQYF. CDR3 sequence (DNA): TGTGCCTGGAGTGTCTCTAGCGGGGGCGCGATTGGGCAGTATTTT.

In its sample, this clone was seen a few times. V gene TRBV7-8 combines with J gene TRBJ1-5; 11 bases are shared with TRBD1. CDR3 length: 16 residues. Germline loops: CDR1 SGHVS, CDR2 FQNEAQ. J lost 7 bases, V lost 5 bases, and 10 bases had no gene match. CDR3 sequence reads: CASSPGRTGGGQPQHF. The CDR3 region has the DNA TGTGCCAGCAGCCCAGGTAGGACAGGGGGCGGCCAGCCCCAGCATTTT.

This clone was observed a single time. This sequence joins TRBV28 and TRBJ1-1; D gene uncertain. V lost 1 base, J lost 11 bases, and 14 bases lay in between. The CDR3 has 13 residues. In germline, CDR1 is MDHEN, CDR2 SYDVKM. The CDR3 loop is CASSLLTSRGAFF. CDR3 nucleotides: TGTGCCAGCAGTTTATTGACATCTCGAGGGGCTTTCTTT.

V and J are TRBV9 and TRBJ2-5; TRBD2 matches 10 bases. Unmatched junction bases numbered 7, after V lost 0 bases and J lost 2 bases. The germline V gene has CDR1 SGDLS and CDR2 YYNGEE. This CDR3 contains 17 residues. CDR3 nucleotides: TGTGCCAGCAGCGTAGGGGTTAGCGGGGGGCCTCAAGAGACCCAGTACTTC. Its protein product is CASSVGVSGGPQETQYF.

The genes are TRBV5-8 and TRBJ2-2; tentative D call: TRBD1 (6 bases). Germline CDR1 SGHTS, CDR2 YDEGEE. Trimming removed 3 bases at V and 1 base at J, with 19 bases between. The CDR3 is 18 amino acids. The CDR3 protein is CASSWVSLSTGNTGELFF. The CDR3 nucleotides read TGTGCCAGCAGCTGGGTTTCCCTTTCGACAGGGAACACCGGGGAGCTGTTTTTT.

The rearrangement links TRBV2 to TRBJ1-4, with 7 bases aligning to TRBD1. Germline CDR1 SNHLY, CDR2 FYNNEI. The CDR3 length is 15 residues. The V segment lost 6 bases and the J segment 8 bases; nucleotides outside the gene matches: 12. The CDR3 DNA reads as TGTGCCAGCAGCGCGCAGGGGGTCGGAGGGGAAAAACTGTTTTTT. This translates into CASSAQGVGGEKLFF.

The chain carries TRBV7-8 and TRBJ2-2; 7 bases align to TRBD1. Germline loops: CDR1 SGHVS, CDR2 FQNEAQ. This CDR3 spans 17 amino acids. The trim removed 2 bases at V and 4 bases at J, leaving 10 bases unmatched. The CDR3 region has the DNA TGTGCCAGCAGCTTAATCGAGACAGGGCAGGGCACCGGGGAGCTGTTTTTT. As protein: CASSLIETGQGTGELFF.

This clone was detected a few times. The V and J genes are TRBV28 and TRBJ1-1; no clear D gene. V lost 2 bases, J lost 1 base, and 5 bases lay in between. Per the germline V gene, CDR1 is MDHEN and CDR2 is SYDVKM. This CDR3 spans 13 amino acids. CDR3 region: CASSLGGNTEAFF. The CDR3 bases are TGTGCCAGCAGTTTAGGCGGGAACACTGAAGCTTTCTTT.

The chain has TRBV5-4 and TRBJ2-7; 11 positions agree with TRBD2. There are 15 residues in the CDR3. Germline V lookup: CDR1 SGHNT, CDR2 YYREEE (reference sequence). V was pared by 1 base and J by 4 bases, with 4 bases of the junction left unmatched. CDR3: CASSLILAGGYEQYF. Written as DNA, the CDR3 is TGTGCCAGCAGCTTGATCTTAGCGGGGGGGTACGAGCAGTACTTC.

This rearrangement joins TRBV18 to TRBJ1-4, with 8 nucleotides matching TRBD1. The CDR3 is made up of 14 amino acids. The germline V gene has CDR1 KGHSH and CDR2 LQKENI. V was pared by 8 bases and J by 0 bases, with 2 bases of the junction left unmatched. Here the CDR3 reads CASGQGATNEKLFF. The CDR3 coding sequence is TGTGCCAGCGGACAGGGCGCAACTAATGAAAAACTGTTTTTT.

The chain couples TRBV6-2 or TRBV6-3 to TRBJ2-2; D may be TRBD2 (6 bases). The CDR3 has 16 amino acids. Germline V gives CDR1 MNHEY, CDR2 SVGEGT. Trimming took off 5 bases at V and 4 bases at J, with 17 bases between the two ends. CDR3 sequence: CASSRGGTGGTGELFF. CDR3 DNA: TGTGCCAGCAGTAGGGGCGGGACCGGGGGCACCGGGGAGCTGTTTTTT.

A remark on this clone: The junction and the germline gene differ at one end; a read error may be behind it. The rearrangement uses TRBV7-6 and TRBJ1-5; D is possibly TRBD1 (6 bases). CDR3 length equals 16 residues. Germline V gene data show CDR1 as SGHVS and CDR2 as FNYEAQ. The CDR3 here is CASSLGAGAGNQPQHF. In nucleotides, the CDR3 is TGTGCCAGCAGTTTAGGGGCAGGGGCAGGGAATCAGCCCCAGCATTTT.

The CDR3 sequence: CASSFPGQGGQPQHF. The CDR3 nucleotides are TGTGCCAGCAGTTTCCCGGGACAGGGAGGTCAGCCCCAGCATTTT. The chain is built from TRBV28 and TRBJ1-5, with 9 bases aligning to TRBD1. This CDR3 contains 15 residues. The germline gives CDR1 MDHEN, CDR2 SYDVKM. The V segment lost 3 bases and the J segment 6 bases; nucleotides outside the gene matches: 6.

The DNA of the CDR3 is TGTGCCACCCCACAGGTAGCTAACTATGGCTACACCTTC. This codes for CATPQVANYGYTF. The chain joins TRBV2 to TRBJ1-2; weak D call: TRBD1 (5 bases). Germline V lookup: CDR1 SNHLY, CDR2 FYNNEI. The CDR3 length is 13 residues. V lost 10 bases and J 0 bases, leaving 12 bases between the germline ends.

The J gene is TRBJ2-1, the V gene TRBV4-3; D remains unclear. The V end lost 4 bases, the J end lost 4 bases, and 11 bases lay between the germline ends. The CDR3 extends over 14 amino acids. CDR1 and CDR2 from the germline V gene are LGHNA and YSLEER. This CDR3 reads CASSRGFQYNEQFF. In DNA form, the CDR3 reads TGCGCCAGCAGCCGAGGCTTCCAGTACAATGAGCAGTTCTTC.

The V gene is TRBV6-5, the J gene TRBJ1-2; weak D call: TRBD1 (5 bases). The germline V and J ends were trimmed by 3 bases and 4 bases, with 15 bases remaining between them. CDR3 length equals 15 residues. CDR1 MNHEY and CDR2 SVGAGI come from the germline V gene. The CDR3 DNA is TGTGCCAGCAGTTATACCAGACAGCGACTCTATGGCTACACCTTC. Protein product: CASSYTRQRLYGYTF.

The V gene is TRBV5-7, the J gene TRBJ1-2; D ambiguous. TRBV5-7 falls under the ORF class, with uncertain function. V lost 1 base and J lost 8, with 15 bases in between. The CDR3 extends over 14 amino acids. Here the CDR3 reads CASSLRGLKRGYTF. In DNA form, the CDR3 reads TGTGCCAGCAGCTTGCGAGGACTAAAGAGAGGCTACACCTTC.

This chain joins TRBV5-1 and TRBJ2-5; TRBD1 agrees at 9 bases. CDR3 length: 13 amino acids. Losses at the gene ends were 4 bases for V and 4 bases for J; bases not matched to a gene: 2. The V gene's germline CDR1 is SGHRS and CDR2 YFSETQ. The CDR3 protein is CASSKGQGETQYF. CDR3 nucleotides: TGCGCCAGCAGCAAGGGACAGGGAGAGACCCAGTACTTC. The full variable domain, rest sourced from reference TRBV5-1 and TRBJ2-5, is KAGVTQTPRYLIKTRGQQVTLSCSPISGHRSVSWYQQTPGQGLQFLFEYFSETQRNKGNFPGRFSGRQFSNSRSEMNVSTLELGDSALYLCASSKGQGETQYFGPGTRLLVL.

Details on this clone: Other DNA sequences in the sample encode the same CDR3. The chain joins TRBV6-5 to TRBJ1-1; 7 bases map to TRBD1. V dropped 7 bases and J dropped 1; count of bases not matched to a gene: 3. This CDR3 is built from 13 residues. The germline gives CDR1 MNHEY, CDR2 SVGAGI. The CDR3 bases are TGTGCCAGCACCGGGACAGCGAACACTGAAGCTTTCTTT. It specifies CASTGTANTEAFF.

The chain uses TRBV20-1 and TRBJ1-5; 7 bases agree with TRBD1. Looked up from germline, CDR1 is DFQATT and CDR2 is SNEGSKA (reference sequence). The ends lost 3 bases at V and 4 bases at J; junction bases unmatched: 9. The CDR3 totals 15 residues. CDR3 nucleotides: TGCAGTGCTAGTAACGGACAGGCGGTAAATCAGCCCCAGCATTTT. It yields the protein CSASNGQAVNQPQHF.

The rearrangement uses TRBV28 and TRBJ2-5; 10 bases are a match to TRBD2. Per the germline V gene, CDR1 is MDHEN and CDR2 is SYDVKM. J lost 0 bases, V lost 6 bases, and 4 bases had no gene match. This CDR3 is built from 15 residues. Here the CDR3 DNA reads TGTGCCAGCAGGGATAGCGGGGGGAACCAAGAGACCCAGTACTTC. Encoded protein: CASRDSGGNQETQYF. Combining the CDR3 with reference TRBV28 and TRBJ2-5 gives the whole variable domain DVKVTQSSRYLVKRTGEKVFLECVQDMDHENMFWYRQDPGLGLRLIYFSYDVKMKEKGDIPEGYSVSREKKERFSLILESASTNQTSMYLCASRDSGGNQETQYFGPGTRLLVL.

This rearrangement joins TRBV5-1 to TRBJ2-7, with 10 bases matching TRBD1. The V gene's germline CDR1 is SGHRS and CDR2 YFSETQ. J lost 2 bases, V lost 4 bases, and 6 bases had no gene match. CDR3 length: 15 residues. This chain's CDR3 is CASSNGQGGTYEQYF. CDR3 in DNA: TGCGCCAGCAGCAACGGACAGGGGGGCACCTACGAGCAGTACTTC.

The CDR3 loop is CASSPGTVRRGYTF. Written as DNA, the CDR3 is TGTGCCAGCAGCCCGGGGACAGTGAGAAGAGGCTACACCTTC. The chain recombines TRBV3-1 (or the pseudogene TRBV3-2) with TRBJ1-2, with TRBD1 matching 7 bases. This CDR3 has 14 amino acids. Germline V lookup: CDR1 LGHDT, CDR2 YNNKEL (reference sequence). The V segment lost 4 bases and the J segment 8 bases; nucleotides outside the gene matches: 10.